These T cell receptor beta chains were read from a single sample in a study of CXCR3-negative and CXCR3-positive naive CD8 T cells. TCRdb reprocessed the 5' RACE reads and stores each CDR3 protein as one record, lacking DNA. The table lists under 150,000 distinct CDR3 sequences. The specimen was naive CXCR3+ CD8+ T cells from blood. These TCRs come from a human donor in good health. Some clones in this sample may be carry-over from other donors' samples. The CDR3 runs from the conserved cysteine through the conserved F or W.

CDR3aa: CASTEADLQETQYF
j_gene: TRBJ2-5
v_gene: TRBV12-3/TRBV12-4

CDR3aa: CAWRTGYEQYF
j_gene: TRBJ2-7
v_gene: TRBV30

CDR3aa: CASSGPGGSTEAFF
j_gene: TRBJ1-1
v_gene: TRBV9

CDR3aa: CASSLTPSNQPQHF
j_gene: TRBJ1-5
v_gene: TRBV12-3/TRBV12-4

CDR3aa: CSVDRGRGYTF
j_gene: TRBJ1-2
v_gene: TRBV29-1

CDR3aa: CASSPRGGQNTGELFF
j_gene: TRBJ2-2
v_gene: TRBV5-1

CDR3aa: CASSYMGVQETQYF
j_gene: TRBJ2-5
v_gene: TRBV6-5

CDR3aa: CASSQTFAGTDTQYF
j_gene: TRBJ2-3
v_gene: TRBV4-2

CDR3aa: CASSQGDSNTDTQYF
j_gene: TRBJ2-3
v_gene: TRBV3-1

CDR3aa: CASSVDRDRETQYF
j_gene: TRBJ2-5
v_gene: TRBV9

CDR3aa: CASSLLAGDLDEQFF
j_gene: TRBJ2-1
v_gene: TRBV5-5

CDR3aa: CASSLGLAGGIGETQYF
j_gene: TRBJ2-5
v_gene: TRBV7-6

CDR3aa: CSVEDWGQGSYEQYF
j_gene: TRBJ2-7
v_gene: TRBV29-1

CDR3aa: CASSETSGDYTGELFF
j_gene: TRBJ2-2
v_gene: TRBV2

CDR3aa: CSVEREGLYGYTF
j_gene: TRBJ1-2
v_gene: TRBV29-1

CDR3aa: CASSQDVVQGLFF
j_gene: TRBJ1-4
v_gene: TRBV4-1

CDR3aa: CASSHSWTGGKETQYF
j_gene: TRBJ2-5
v_gene: TRBV6-2/TRBV6-3

CDR3aa: CASSIWTGVTDTQYF
j_gene: TRBJ2-3
v_gene: TRBV19

CDR3aa: CASTGRTSYEQYF
j_gene: TRBJ2-7
v_gene: TRBV28

CDR3aa: CAIAAPGQGNYEQYF
j_gene: TRBJ2-7
v_gene: TRBV10-3

CDR3aa: CASRYTSDSQVNEQFF
j_gene: TRBJ2-1
v_gene: TRBV2

CDR3aa: CASSQTGGARFEQYF
j_gene: TRBJ2-7
v_gene: TRBV4-3

CDR3aa: CSVDGLAGDRPDTQYF
j_gene: TRBJ2-3
v_gene: TRBV29-1

CDR3aa: CASSLGEETYEQYF
j_gene: TRBJ2-7
v_gene: TRBV27

CDR3aa: CASSPDRNYGYTF
j_gene: TRBJ1-2
v_gene: TRBV7-3

CDR3aa: CASSQDYISLHGYTF
j_gene: TRBJ1-2
v_gene: TRBV4-2

CDR3aa: CSVRWTGQPYEQYF
j_gene: TRBJ2-7
v_gene: TRBV29-1

CDR3aa: CAISDGPALYGYTF
j_gene: TRBJ1-2
v_gene: TRBV10-3

CDR3aa: CATRETGENTEAFF
j_gene: TRBJ1-1
v_gene: TRBV15

CDR3aa: CASSPRATGELFF
j_gene: TRBJ2-2
v_gene: TRBV6-5

CDR3aa: CASSQEAGTGDIANTEAFF
j_gene: TRBJ1-1
v_gene: TRBV3-1

CDR3aa: CAWSVGTGDTQYF
j_gene: TRBJ2-3
v_gene: TRBV30

CDR3aa: CASSFASGPTYEQHF
j_gene: TRBJ2-7
v_gene: TRBV7-3

CDR3aa: CASSPAYEQYF
j_gene: TRBJ2-7
v_gene: TRBV28

CDR3aa: CSVRQDLYNEQFF
j_gene: TRBJ2-1
v_gene: TRBV29-1

CDR3aa: CASSGTGDEQYF
j_gene: TRBJ2-7
v_gene: TRBV12-3/TRBV12-4

CDR3aa: CASSVGGRSTDTQYF
j_gene: TRBJ2-3
v_gene: TRBV9

CDR3aa: CASSLVSTSGSPDTQYF
j_gene: TRBJ2-3
v_gene: TRBV5-1

CDR3aa: CASSLVTGADEQYF
j_gene: TRBJ2-7
v_gene: TRBV11-2

CDR3aa: CASSAGIAVAYNEQFF
j_gene: TRBJ2-1
v_gene: TRBV19